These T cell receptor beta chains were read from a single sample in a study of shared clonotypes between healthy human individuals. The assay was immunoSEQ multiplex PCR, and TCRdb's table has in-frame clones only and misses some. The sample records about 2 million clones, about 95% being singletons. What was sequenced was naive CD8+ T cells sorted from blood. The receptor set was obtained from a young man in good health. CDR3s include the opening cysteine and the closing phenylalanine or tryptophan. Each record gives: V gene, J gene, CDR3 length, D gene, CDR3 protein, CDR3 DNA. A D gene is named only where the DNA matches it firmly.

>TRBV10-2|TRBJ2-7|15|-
CASSESSVDSYEQYF
TGCGCCAGCAGTGAGTCGAGCGTGGATTCCTACGAGCAGTACTTC
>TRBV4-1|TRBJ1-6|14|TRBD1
CASSPDRYNSPLHF
TGCGCCAGCAGCCCGGACAGGTATAATTCACCCCTCCACTTT
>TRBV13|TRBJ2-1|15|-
CASSTDSSVEDEQFF
TGTGCCAGCAGCACGGACAGTTCGGTCGAGGATGAGCAGTTCTTC
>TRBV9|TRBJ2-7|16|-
CASSVGDRLETYEQYF
TGTGCCAGCAGCGTAGGCGACAGGTTGGAGACCTACGAGCAGTACTTC
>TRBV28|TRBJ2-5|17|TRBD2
CASSLPSGGDFQETQYF
TGTGCCAGCAGTTTGCCTAGCGGGGGGGATTTCCAAGAGACCCAGTACTTC
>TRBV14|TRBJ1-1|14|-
CASSQTVSSTEAFF
TGTGCCAGCAGCCAAACGGTTTCTAGCACTGAAGCTTTCTTT
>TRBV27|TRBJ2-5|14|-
CASSLIGGQETQYF
TGTGCCAGCAGTTTAATAGGGGGACAAGAGACCCAGTACTTC
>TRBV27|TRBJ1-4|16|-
CASRLVFGGVKEKLFF
TGTGCCAGCAGACTCGTCTTCGGGGGCGTGAAGGAAAAACTGTTTTTT
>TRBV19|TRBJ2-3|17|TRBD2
CASSIVLLAEFTDTQYF
TGTGCCAGTAGTATAGTATTACTAGCGGAGTTCACAGATACGCAGTATTTT
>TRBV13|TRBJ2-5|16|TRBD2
CASSNSSGRDPETQYF
TGTGCCAGCAGCAACTCTAGCGGGAGGGATCCAGAGACCCAGTACTTC
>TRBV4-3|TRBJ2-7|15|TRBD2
CASSDGAGVGYEQYF
TGCGCCAGCAGCGATGGGGCGGGAGTCGGTTACGAGCAGTACTTC
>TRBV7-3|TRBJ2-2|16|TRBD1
CASSTGQGENTGELFF
TGTGCCAGCAGCACCGGACAGGGGGAGAACACCGGGGAGCTGTTTTTT
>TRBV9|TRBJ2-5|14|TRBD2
CASSVEGGLKTQYF
TGTGCCAGCAGCGTAGAGGGAGGGTTGAAGACCCAGTACTTC
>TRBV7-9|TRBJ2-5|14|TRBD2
CASSLVTSAETQYF
TGTGCCAGCAGCTTAGTCACTAGCGCGGAGACCCAGTACTTC
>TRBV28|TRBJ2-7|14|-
CASRLGGSAYEQYF
TGTGCCAGCAGGCTGGGGGGTTCAGCCTACGAGCAGTACTTC
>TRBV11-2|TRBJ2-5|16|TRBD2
CASSRGTSGTQETQYF
TGTGCCAGCAGCCGAGGGACTAGCGGTACCCAAGAGACCCAGTACTTC
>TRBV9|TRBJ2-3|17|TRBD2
CASSFNLAGGPTDTQYF
TGTGCCAGCAGCTTCAACCTAGCGGGGGGGCCGACAGATACGCAGTATTTT
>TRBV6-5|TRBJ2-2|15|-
CASSYFTTNSGELFF
TGTGCCAGCAGTTACTTTACTACCAATTCCGGGGAGCTGTTTTTT
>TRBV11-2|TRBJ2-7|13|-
CASSVGPIYEQYF
TGTGCCAGCAGCGTGGGACCGATCTACGAGCAGTACTTC
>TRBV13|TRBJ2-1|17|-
CASSPGTLEGPYNEQFF
TGTGCCAGCAGCCCCGGCACCTTGGAAGGGCCCTACAATGAGCAGTTCTTC
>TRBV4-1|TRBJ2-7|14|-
CASSHVGITYEQYF
TGCGCCAGCAGCCATGTCGGGATAACCTACGAGCAGTACTTC
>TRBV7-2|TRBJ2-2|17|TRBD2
CASSLVGLGPPAGELFF
TGTGCCAGCAGCTTAGTGGGACTAGGTCCCCCGGCCGGGGAGCTGTTTTTT
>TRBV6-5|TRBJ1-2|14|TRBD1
CATRQGVGGYGYTF
TGTGCTACTAGACAGGGGGTCGGAGGCTATGGCTACACCTTC
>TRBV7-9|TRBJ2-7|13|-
CASSFSGSYEQYF
TGTGCCAGCAGCTTCTCTGGGTCCTACGAGCAGTACTTC
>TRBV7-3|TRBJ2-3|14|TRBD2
CASSLMSGGYTQYF
TGTGCCAGCAGCTTAATGAGCGGGGGCTATACGCAGTATTTT
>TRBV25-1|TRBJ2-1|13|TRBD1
CASSGTGWGEQFF
TGTGCCAGCAGTGGGACAGGGTGGGGTGAGCAGTTCTTC